The entry below describes one TCR beta chain. Antigen: not known. CDR1 and CDR2 from the germline V gene are SGHRS and YFSETQ. The J segment lost 1 base and the V segment lost 2 bases, leaving 7 bases of the junction unmatched. The CDR3 spans 16 residues. Profiled with immunoSEQ multiplex PCR; TCRdb holds only in-frame clones, not every one. The table shows 250,000 to 300,000 clones, with 90% occurring only once. This sample was taken from a study of cytomegalovirus exposure and HLA in healthy donors. About the research overall: The same platform used for the approximately 670 first-cohort repertoires was also used for the roughly 120 validation repertoires, as a later analysis reported.

Findings and caveats of the study: Most TCR sequences were uncommon, yet certain public TCRs appeared in many donors. In the roughly 130 validation repertoires, a later analysis found that first-cohort TCR clusters tended to co-occur. Among TCR beta chains, those listed as cytomegalovirus-associated numbered some 170.

This TCR came from a woman aged 18 to 35 in good health and CMV-seronegative. V is TRBV5-1 and J is TRBJ1-1; TRBD1 matches 8 bases. Sequencing was done on a sample of PBMCs. The CDR3 spells CASSFAGTGPNTEAFF. The DNA for the CDR3 is TGCGCCAGCAGCTTCGCCGGGACAGGCCCGAACACTGAAGCTTTCTTT.